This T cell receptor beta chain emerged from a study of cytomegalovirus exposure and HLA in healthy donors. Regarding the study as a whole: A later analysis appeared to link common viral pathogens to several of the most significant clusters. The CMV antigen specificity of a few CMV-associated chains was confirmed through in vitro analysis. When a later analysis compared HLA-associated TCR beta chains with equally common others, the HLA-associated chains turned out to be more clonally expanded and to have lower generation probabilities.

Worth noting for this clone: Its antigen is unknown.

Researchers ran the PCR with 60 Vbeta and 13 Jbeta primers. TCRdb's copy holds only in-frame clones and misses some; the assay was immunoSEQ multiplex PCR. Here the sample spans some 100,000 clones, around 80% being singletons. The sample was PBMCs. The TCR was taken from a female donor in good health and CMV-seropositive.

For the CDR3, the DNA is TGTGCCAGCAGTTACTCGTTTCGAGATGGCTACACCTTC. Protein sequence: CASSYSFRDGYTF. This chain links TRBV6-5 with TRBJ1-2; D is uncertain. Germline assignment: CDR1 MNHEY and CDR2 SVGAGI. This CDR3 region has 13 residues. Deletions cut 0 bases from V and 6 bases from J, with 8 bases between.